A selection of T cell receptor beta chains follows, all from one sample in a study of cytomegalovirus exposure and HLA in healthy donors. Using immunoSEQ multiplex PCR, the repertoire was profiled, and TCRdb retains in-frame clones only, with some absent. The profile shows about 190,000 clones, about 81% of them singletons. The sample was PBMCs. These receptors were taken from a man aged 25 to 45 in good health and CMV-seropositive. Each CDR3 is given with its conserved first and last residue. The order of the fields is CDR3 DNA, CDR3 protein, clone size, D gene, J gene, V gene. D genes are given only for firm matches. Size values are once, few and many counts, or a class for expanded clones, and some rows have none.

TGTGCCTGGAGACGCCGGGAACTCGGATACTACGAGCAGTACTTC | CAWRRRELGYYEQYF | . | . | TRBJ2-7 | TRBV30
TGTGCCAGCAGTTCCATGGACAGGGTGTATGGCTACACCTTC | CASSSMDRVYGYTF | . | TRBD1 | TRBJ1-2 | TRBV6-5
TGTGCCAGCAGCTTAGACCGGTGGCCAGGGGGAACAGATACGCAGTATTTT | CASSLDRWPGGTDTQYF | . | TRBD1 | TRBJ2-3 | TRBV7-9
TGCGCCAGCAGCCAAGATAAAACAGGGGTCATGGGGGAGCAGTACTTC | CASSQDKTGVMGEQYF | . | TRBD1 | TRBJ2-7 | TRBV4-1
TGTGCCAGCAGCCAAAATAGCGGGAGTCAGGAGACCCAGTACTTC | CASSQNSGSQETQYF | . | TRBD2 | TRBJ2-5 | TRBV7-3
TGTGCCAGCAGCTCTACCTTTAACACTGAAGCTTTCTTT | CASSSTFNTEAFF | . | . | TRBJ1-1 | TRBV7-3
TGTGCCAGCAGCTTCGGGGGGTACAATGAGCAGTTCTTC | CASSFGGYNEQFF | . | TRBD2 | TRBJ2-1 | TRBV5-6
TGTGCCAGCGCCGGGACTTACGGCCCCTACGAGCAGTACTTC | CASAGTYGPYEQYF | . | . | TRBJ2-7 | TRBV28
TGTGCCAGCAGTTACGATAGCGGGAGCTCCTACAATGAGCAGTTCTTC | CASSYDSGSSYNEQFF | . | TRBD2 | TRBJ2-1 | TRBV6-5
TGTGCCAGCAGTCCGAGGGGGCTGGATCAGCCCCAGCATTTT | CASSPRGLDQPQHF | . | TRBD1 | TRBJ1-5 | TRBV28
TGTGCCAGCAGCTTTAGGGGGACAGGGTGGGGCAATGAGCAGTTCTTC | CASSFRGTGWGNEQFF | few | TRBD1 | TRBJ2-1 | TRBV27
TGCAGCGTTGTACAGGGGCAAGGATCACCCCTCCACTTT | CSVVQGQGSPLHF | . | TRBD1 | TRBJ1-6 | TRBV29-1
TGTGCCAGCAGTGTTTTGGACAGCTACACTGAAGCTTTCTTT | CASSVLDSYTEAFF | . | . | TRBJ1-1 | TRBV6-1
TGTGCCAGCAGCTTGGGGACTCACGAGCAGTACTTC | CASSLGTHEQYF | . | . | TRBJ2-7 | TRBV11-2
TGTGCCGGGGACAGGGCAAACACTGAAGCTTTCTTT | CAGDRANTEAFF | . | TRBD1 | TRBJ1-1 | TRBV30
TGTGCCAGCAGTTTGTCGGACTACCCCGGGGAGCTGTTTTTT | CASSLSDYPGELFF | once | . | TRBJ2-2 | TRBV28
TGTGCCAGCAGTTACGCCACCGACAGGCAAAATCAGCCCCAGCATTTT | CASSYATDRQNQPQHF | . | . | TRBJ1-5 | TRBV6-5
TGTGCCAGTAGTATATCCCCGGAGTCCTACGAGCAGTACTTC | CASSISPESYEQYF | . | . | TRBJ2-7 | TRBV19
TGCGCCAGCAGCGGCCGGGACAGGGCCTCCTACGAGCAGTACTTC | CASSGRDRASYEQYF | . | TRBD1 | TRBJ2-7 | TRBV5-1
TGTGCCAGCAGCTTGCGGAGTGCGGGGGATTCTGAGTTCTTC | CASSLRSAGDSEFF | . | TRBD2 | TRBJ2-1 | TRBV5-4
TGCGCCAGCAGCGCCTCAACGGGTGACTATGGCTACACCTTC | CASSASTGDYGYTF | . | . | TRBJ1-2 | TRBV5-1
TGTGCCTGGACCCAGGGGGCAGGCCAGCCCCAGCATTTT | CAWTQGAGQPQHF | once | TRBD1 | TRBJ1-5 | TRBV30
TGTGCTAGTGGACTAGCGGGGGCCTCCTACGAGCAGTACTTC | CASGLAGASYEQYF | . | TRBD2 | TRBJ2-7 | TRBV12-5
TGTGCCAGCAGTTTCTCGAAGGGGCCCATCTACGAGCAGTACTTC | CASSFSKGPIYEQYF | . | . | TRBJ2-7 | TRBV6-6
TGTGCCAGCAGTTTAGGCAGGGTCTACGAGCAGTACTTC | CASSLGRVYEQYF | . | . | TRBJ2-7 | TRBV27
TGTGCCAGCAGCTTAGCCGGGACAGGGTGGTACGAGCAGTACTTC | CASSLAGTGWYEQYF | few | TRBD1 | TRBJ2-7 | TRBV11-1
TGCGCCAGCAGCCGCCGACAGGGGGCTGCCAAAAACATTCAGTACTTC | CASSRRQGAAKNIQYF | . | TRBD1 | TRBJ2-4 | TRBV4-3
TGTGCCAGGATCGTAGCGGGAGATGACAAAAACATTCAGTACTTC | CARIVAGDDKNIQYF | . | TRBD2 | TRBJ2-4 | TRBV11-2
TGTGCCAGCCGTACGGGGAGGAACTCCTACGAGCAGTACTTC | CASRTGRNSYEQYF | few | . | TRBJ2-7 | TRBV6-1
TGTGCCAGCAGAACAACAGCGGCGAACACCGGGGAGCTGTTTTTT | CASRTTAANTGELFF | once | . | TRBJ2-2 | TRBV6-1
TGTGCCATCAGTGAAGGGGAGACAGGTCCGAATCAGCCCCAGCATTTT | CAISEGETGPNQPQHF | . | . | TRBJ1-5 | TRBV10-3
TGTGCCAGCAGCACCGTACGCAGTCTCTCTGGAAACACCATATATTTT | CASSTVRSLSGNTIYF | . | . | TRBJ1-3 | TRBV9
TGTGCCAGCAGCAACAGGGGCGAGGACTATGGCTACACCTTC | CASSNRGEDYGYTF | . | TRBD1 | TRBJ1-2 | TRBV11-2
TGCAGTGCTAGAACGGGTGCCCCGCAGTACTTC | CSARTGAPQYF | . | . | TRBJ2-7 | TRBV20-1
TGTGCCAGCAGCTTGCAAGGACTAGCGGGAGTCGATACGCAGTATTTT | CASSLQGLAGVDTQYF | . | TRBD2 | TRBJ2-3 | TRBV5-6
TGTGCCAGCAGTTTTGAACAGGGCTACGAGCAGTACTTC | CASSFEQGYEQYF | . | . | TRBJ2-7 | TRBV28
TGTGCCTGGAGTGTACAGAGGCGGGTAGAGCAGTACTTC | CAWSVQRRVEQYF | . | . | TRBJ2-7 | TRBV30
TGTGCCAGCAGCTTGATCCGACAGGGAGGTTATGGCTACACCTTC | CASSLIRQGGYGYTF | . | TRBD1 | TRBJ1-2 | TRBV5-4
TGCGCCAGCAGCCCGACAGGGGTGGATGAAAAACTGTTTTTT | CASSPTGVDEKLFF | . | TRBD1 | TRBJ1-4 | TRBV5-1
TGTGCCATCTCGGTGACAGGGGGAACAGATACGCAGTATTTT | CAISVTGGTDTQYF | . | TRBD1 | TRBJ2-3 | TRBV10-3
TGTGCCAGCAGCTTAGGGCGCGGGGATTTCTCCTACGAGCAGTACTTC | CASSLGRGDFSYEQYF | . | . | TRBJ2-7 | TRBV7-9
TGTGCCAGCCGGCGACAGGGGGAAGAGACCCAGTACTTC | CASRRQGEETQYF | . | TRBD1 | TRBJ2-5 | TRBV27
TGCGCCAGCAGTGGGGGCGTCGGGGAAAAACTGTTTTTT | CASSGGVGEKLFF | . | . | TRBJ1-4 | TRBV5-1
TGTGCCAGCAGCTCAGTCGGGACAGGGATATACAATGAGCAGTTCTTC | CASSSVGTGIYNEQFF | . | TRBD1 | TRBJ2-1 | TRBV7-3
TGCGCCAGCAGCCAAGATCGGGGACTAGCGTCCTACGAGCAGTACTTC | CASSQDRGLASYEQYF | . | TRBD2 | TRBJ2-7 | TRBV4-1
TGTGCCACCAGCATAAACCCCGGGAGTTGGGCGACTAATGAAAAACTGTTTTTT | CATSINPGSWATNEKLFF | . | . | TRBJ1-4 | TRBV15
TGCGCCAGCAGCTTGGCTTACAGGGGAATGGACGAGCAGTACTTC | CASSLAYRGMDEQYF | few | TRBD1 | TRBJ2-7 | TRBV5-1
TGTGCCAGCAGCTACCCGGAGGAGGCTCCGGATGATGGCTACACCTTC | CASSYPEEAPDDGYTF | . | . | TRBJ1-2 | TRBV7-6
TGTGCCAGCAGTTTGAGGGTGATGGGAACAGATACGCAGTATTTT | CASSLRVMGTDTQYF | . | . | TRBJ2-3 | TRBV27
TGTGCCAGCAGATCACAGGGGCCGAATCAGCCCCAGCATTTT | CASRSQGPNQPQHF | once | TRBD1 | TRBJ1-5 | TRBV6-5
TGTGTCAGCAGCCAAGCGGGAGCGACAGAGACCCAGTACTTC | CVSSQAGATETQYF | . | TRBD2 | TRBJ2-5 | TRBV11-2
TGTGCCAGCAGTGGGACCGGGACAGTTGAAACCGGGGAGCTGTTTTTT | CASSGTGTVETGELFF | . | TRBD1 | TRBJ2-2 | TRBV27
TGTGCCAGCAGCCGCCCCACTATGAACACTGAAGCTTTCTTT | CASSRPTMNTEAFF | . | . | TRBJ1-1 | TRBV6-5